What follows are 31 T cell receptor beta chains derived from one specimen sequenced in a study of CD8 T cells in Susac syndrome. Random hexamers were used to reverse transcribe roughly 0.5 to 1 ug of RNA. MiXCR was run by TCRdb on the immunoSEQ multiplex PCR reads, yielding one entry per CDR3 protein. The sample lists 130,000 or so distinct CDR3 sequences; around 85% were seen once. The specimen was CD8+ T cells from PBMCs. The source is a human donor with multiple sclerosis.

The chain employs TRBV6-1 and TRBJ2-3, with D perhaps being TRBD1 or TRBD2 (7 bases each). Trimming stripped 7 bases from V and 4 bases from J, with 24 bases between. CDR3 length: 17 amino acids. Germline V gene sequence: CDR1 MNHNS, CDR2 SASEGT. The CDR3 spells CASTLRGGGGVSDTQYF. The CDR3 DNA reads TGTGCCAGCACCTTGAGAGGGGGCGGGGGAGTTTCAGATACGCAGTATTTT.

CDR3 DNA: TGCGCCAGCAGCTTATTCAGGGGAGAGACCCAGTACTTC. Its translation: CASSLFRGETQYF. The gene calls are TRBV5-1 and TRBJ2-5; D may be TRBD1 (6 bases). This CDR3 region has 13 residues. Trimming removed 2 bases from V and 4 bases from J, with 9 bases in between. The germline V gene has CDR1 SGHRS and CDR2 YFSETQ.

This clonotype showed up just a few times. The chain recombines TRBV28 with TRBJ2-1; 8 bases agree with TRBD2. The ends lost 4 bases at V and 7 bases at J; junction bases unmatched: 9. Germline V gene lookup returns CDR1 MDHEN and CDR2 SYDVKM. The CDR3 is made up of 15 amino acids. The CDR3 sequence: CASSWAGGAGNEQFF. Written as DNA, the CDR3 is TGTGCCAGCAGTTGGGCCGGGGGGGCTGGGAATGAGCAGTTCTTC.

This clonotype was seen only once. At one end, the junction sequence differs from germline, possibly due to a read error. This chain joins TRBV29-1 and TRBJ1-3; no firm D call. Germline CDR1 SQVTM, CDR2 ANQGSEA. CDR3 length equals 11 residues. The CDR3 loop reads CSASTGNTIYF. In nucleotides, the CDR3 is TGCAGCGCCTCGACTGGGAACACCATATATTTT.

The chain recombines TRBV20-1 with TRBJ1-6, with D possibly being TRBD1 (5 bases). The CDR3 is 15 amino acids. Trimming took 6 bases from V and 9 from J, leaving 21 bases between them. CDR1 and CDR2 (germline): DFQATT, SNEGSKA (reference sequence). This chain's CDR3 is CSASVGDPRISPLHF. In DNA, the CDR3 is TGCAGTGCCTCGGTGGGGGACCCTCGGATTTCACCCCTCCACTTT.

The genes are TRBV12-3 or TRBV12-4 and TRBJ2-4; D unclear. The CDR3 contains 21 residues. Between the trimmed V and J ends, which lost 2 bases and 0 bases, there was a span of 26 bases. In nucleotides, the CDR3 is TGTGCCAGCAGTTTACAGGCTGGAGAGAGACCGAAAGACGTAGCCAAAAACATTCAGTACTTC. It is translated as CASSLQAGERPKDVAKNIQYF.

The chain combines TRBV19 with TRBJ2-4; D perhaps matches TRBD2 (5 bases). Germline lookup yields CDR1 LNHDA and CDR2 SQIVND (reference sequence). The germline V and J ends were trimmed by 2 bases and 3 bases, with 20 bases remaining between them. The CDR3 is 18 residues long. CDR3 residues: CASSILGYGDVGKNIQYF. The CDR3 DNA reads as TGTGCCAGTAGTATACTTGGTTACGGGGATGTCGGCAAAAACATTCAGTACTTC.

The chain joins TRBV5-6 to TRBJ2-1; 9 nucleotides line up with TRBD2. V was clipped by 4 bases and J by 10 bases; unmatched bases: 6. The CDR3 runs 13 residues. Per the germline V gene, CDR1 is SGHDT and CDR2 is YYEEEE. In DNA form, the CDR3 reads TGTGCCAGCAGCGAACCTCTAGCGGGAGAGCAGTTCTTC. As protein: CASSEPLAGEQFF. Variable domain in full (rest from reference TRBV5-6 and TRBJ2-1): DAGVTQSPTHLIKTRGQQVTLRCSPKSGHDTVSWYQQALGQGPQFIFQYYEEEERQRGNFPDRFSGHQFPNYSSELNVNALLLGDSALYLCASSEPLAGEQFFGPGTRLTVL.

The chain is built from TRBV27 and TRBJ1-1; tentatively, D is TRBD1 (6 bases). The CDR3 is 14 amino acids. V was trimmed by 3 bases and J by 9 bases, leaving 17 bases between them. Germline CDR1 and CDR2: MNHEY and SMNVEV (reference sequence). CDR3 in DNA: TGTGCCAGCAGTTTTCGCCAGGGGAAGGATAAAGCTTTCTTT. Protein product: CASSFRQGKDKAFF.

The chain combines TRBV12-3 or TRBV12-4 with TRBJ1-1, with 8 bases fitting TRBD1. CDR3 length equals 14 residues. The trim removed 7 bases at V and 4 bases at J, leaving 8 bases unmatched. The CDR3 sequence is CASTRQGRGTEAFF. CDR3 bases: TGTGCCAGCACTCGACAGGGGCGGGGCACTGAAGCTTTCTTT.

V gene TRBV5-4 combines with J gene TRBJ2-2; D is perhaps TRBD2 (6 bases). The CDR3 length is 16 residues. V gave up 4 bases and J gave up 1 base, with 14 bases separating them. From germline, CDR1 is SGHNT and CDR2 YYREEE (reference sequence). DNA of the CDR3: TGTGCCAGCAGCCCTTGGGACTTTCAGAACACCGGGGAGCTGTTTTTT. This translates into CASSPWDFQNTGELFF.

This clonotype has more than one count but fewer than ten. The rearrangement links TRBV5-1 to TRBJ2-5; D ambiguous. The CDR3 is 13 residues long. CDR1 and CDR2 (germline): SGHRS, YFSETQ. V lost 1 base, J lost 5 bases, and 9 bases lay in between. CDR3 sequence reads: CASSLPSRETQYF. The CDR3, as DNA: TGCGCCAGCAGCTTGCCGAGCCGGGAGACCCAGTACTTC. Variable domain in full (rest from reference TRBV5-1 and TRBJ2-5): KAGVTQTPRYLIKTRGQQVTLSCSPISGHRSVSWYQQTPGQGLQFLFEYFSETQRNKGNFPGRFSGRQFSNSRSEMNVSTLELGDSALYLCASSLPSRETQYFGPGTRLLVL.

The V gene is TRBV4-3, the J gene TRBJ1-2, with D possibly being TRBD1 (6 bases). The germline V gene has CDR1 LGHNA and CDR2 YSLEER. V was trimmed by 0 bases and J by 0 bases, leaving 8 bases between them. The CDR3 has 15 residues. CDR3 nucleotides: TGCGCCAGCAGCCAAGAGGACAGACCTAACTATGGCTACACCTTC. Translated, it gives CASSQEDRPNYGYTF.

The rearrangement joins TRBV30 to TRBJ2-5; 8 bases are shared with TRBD2. The junction had 9 bases not matched to a gene; V was cut back by 5 bases and J by 4 bases. The CDR3 totals 14 residues. Germline V gene data show CDR1 as GTSNPN and CDR2 as SVGIG (reference sequence). The CDR3 DNA follows: TGTGCCTGGGGAGCCGGGCTAGCGGGAGAGACCCAGTACTTC. It is translated as CAWGAGLAGETQYF.

In this sample, this clonotype turned up a few times. The J gene is TRBJ1-1, the V gene TRBV7-6, with TRBD1 as a possible D gene (5 bases). The germline gives CDR1 SGHVS, CDR2 FNYEAQ. Deletions cut 3 bases from V and 4 bases from J, with 12 bases between. The CDR3 sequence is 14 residues long. The CDR3 is CASSFGGLGTEAFF. The CDR3 DNA reads TGTGCCAGCAGCTTTGGGGGTCTGGGCACTGAAGCTTTCTTT.

This clonotype was detected once. V usage is TRBV6-1 and J usage is TRBJ2-3, with a tentative D call TRBD2 (5 bases). Germline assignment: CDR1 MNHNS and CDR2 SASEGT. With 2 bases removed from V and 1 base from J, the gap between germline ends came to 13 bases. This CDR3 spans 16 amino acids. The CDR3 loop is CASSEWYGEGTDTQYF. The CDR3 DNA reads as TGTGCCAGCAGTGAATGGTACGGGGAAGGCACAGATACGCAGTATTTT.

The chain joins TRBV28 to TRBJ2-7; D is uncertain. The V gene lost 5 bases and the J gene lost 0 bases, with 14 bases spanning the gap. This CDR3 is 15 amino acids long. Germline values: CDR1 MDHEN, CDR2 SYDVKM. Written as DNA, the CDR3 is TGTGCCAGCAGTCAAGGACCCCTTTCCTCCTACGAGCAGTACGTC. Protein: CASSQGPLSSYEQYV.

This clonotype has only one observation. The V gene is TRBV19, the J gene TRBJ1-5; TRBD1 might be the D (6 bases). Germline V gene sequence: CDR1 LNHDA, CDR2 SQIVND (reference sequence). Trimming left V 3 bases short and J 2 bases short, with 11 bases between. The CDR3 contains 15 residues. The chain's CDR3 is CASSILSGGNQPQHF. The CDR3 DNA follows: TGTGCCAGTAGTATCCTATCAGGGGGCAATCAGCCCCAGCATTTT.

The J gene is TRBJ1-1, the V gene TRBV12-3 or TRBV12-4; D not certain. This CDR3 region has 15 residues. V lost 9 bases and J lost 3, with 20 bases in between. The CDR3 DNA reads TGTGCCAGTTATTCCCTAGCCCTCCCAGACACTGAAGCTTTCTTT. It yields the protein CASYSLALPDTEAFF.

The gene calls are TRBV20-1 and TRBJ1-5; TRBD1 might be the D (5 bases). The CDR3 is made up of 14 amino acids. CDR1 DFQATT and CDR2 SNEGSKA come from the germline V gene (reference sequence). V was cut by 2 bases and J by 5 bases, with 13 bases left in between. The CDR3 nucleotides read TGCAGTGCTAGATGGGGTTTAGGGGATCAGCCCCAGCATTTT. Its protein is CSARWGLGDQPQHF.

This chain joins TRBV19 and TRBJ1-2; perhaps TRBD1 as D (6 bases). Germline CDR1 and CDR2: LNHDA and SQIVND (reference sequence). Trimming removed 8 bases at V and 4 bases at J, with 23 bases between. There are 16 residues in the CDR3. The CDR3: CASDFGTFGSFYGYTF. CDR3 nucleotide sequence: TGTGCCAGTGACTTTGGGACATTCGGCTCTTTCTATGGCTACACCTTC.

This clonotype was seen more than once but under ten times. The rearrangement joins TRBV7-9 to TRBJ1-4; D gene unclear. The CDR3 has 14 amino acids. Per germline, CDR1 SEHNR and CDR2 FQNEAQ (reference sequence). Trimming stripped 5 bases from V and 8 bases from J, with 15 bases between. This CDR3 is CASSPWWDGEKLFF. The CDR3 DNA reads TGTGCCAGCAGCCCCTGGTGGGATGGGGAAAAACTGTTTTTT.

The rearrangement links TRBV5-4 to TRBJ2-1; 8 nucleotides align to TRBD2. Germline V gene sequence: CDR1 SGHNT, CDR2 YYREEE (reference sequence). V shed 4 bases, J shed 5 bases, and the junction held 8 bases outside the gene matches. The CDR3 runs to 15 residues. The CDR3 protein is CASSEITSGHNEQFF. The CDR3 DNA sequence: TGTGCCAGCAGCGAGATTACTAGCGGACACAATGAGCAGTTCTTC. The full variable domain, completed using reference TRBV5-4 and TRBJ2-1, is ETGVTQSPTHLIKTRGQQVTLRCSSQSGHNTVSWYQQALGQGPQFIFQYYREEENGRGNFPPRFSGLQFPNYSSELNVNALELDDSALYLCASSEITSGHNEQFFGPGTRLTVL.

This clonotype was counted only a few times. The V and J genes are TRBV5-6 and TRBJ2-1; 12 bases are shared with TRBD2. The CDR3 has 14 residues. V trimming: 4 bases; J trimming: 9 bases; junction bases outside the gene matches: 5. Germline V gene data show CDR1 as SGHDT and CDR2 as YYEEEE. In DNA form, the CDR3 reads TGTGCCAGCAGCATAGGACTAGCGGGATTTGAGCAGTTCTTC. It yields the protein CASSIGLAGFEQFF.

The J gene is TRBJ1-1, the V gene TRBV27; tentative D call: TRBD1 (5 bases). The CDR3 contains 15 residues. With 6 bases removed from V and 4 bases from J, the gap between germline ends came to 18 bases. Per germline, CDR1 MNHEY and CDR2 SMNVEV (reference sequence). The CDR3 here is CASSLHPGGGTEAFF. The CDR3 DNA sequence: TGTGCCAGCAGCCTACACCCCGGGGGTGGCACTGAAGCTTTCTTT.

V gene TRBV7-8 combines with J gene TRBJ2-5; possibly TRBD2 for D (5 bases). Per the germline V gene, CDR1 is SGHVS and CDR2 is FQNEAQ. The germline V and J ends were trimmed by 5 bases and 4 bases, with 23 bases remaining between them. The CDR3 is made up of 17 amino acids. CDR3 in amino acids: CASSPSMRVVPRETQYF. As DNA, the CDR3 is TGTGCCAGCAGCCCGTCGATGCGGGTCGTACCTCGAGAGACCCAGTACTTC.

The chain carries TRBV19 and TRBJ1-1, with 8 positions matching TRBD1. The V gene's germline CDR1 is LNHDA and CDR2 SQIVND (reference sequence). This CDR3 has 15 amino acids. J was trimmed by 4 bases and V by 3 bases; bases with no gene match: 7. CDR3 bases: TGTGCCAGTAGTATGACACAGGGGGGGGGCACTGAAGCTTTCTTT. Translation: CASSMTQGGGTEAFF.

This chain links TRBV24-1 with TRBJ2-1; D is unclear. The V and J ends lost 4 bases and 9 bases respectively, with 15 bases between them. Germline assignment: CDR1 KGHDR and CDR2 SFDVKD. The CDR3 is 14 residues long. In DNA form, the CDR3 reads TGTGCCACCAGTGACCCTACACCTCAAGGTGAGCAGTTCTTC. Encoded protein: CATSDPTPQGEQFF.

V gene TRBV7-8 combines with J gene TRBJ1-1, with D unresolved. In germline, CDR1 is SGHVS, CDR2 FQNEAQ. V shed 1 base and J shed 1 base, with 10 bases lying between them. There are 15 residues in the CDR3. CDR3 residues: CASSLVATENTEAFF. Here the CDR3 DNA reads TGTGCCAGCAGCTTAGTCGCTACAGAGAACACTGAAGCTTTCTTT.

This chain links TRBV11-2 with TRBJ2-7; 7 positions agree with TRBD1. The CDR3 extends over 11 amino acids. J lost 10 bases, V lost 3 bases, and 3 bases had no gene match. The germline CDR1 and CDR2 sequences are SGHAT and FQNNGV. CDR3 sequence (DNA): TGTGCCAGCAGCTTGGGACAGTTCCAGTACTTC. It translates to CASSLGQFQYF.

This rearrangement joins TRBV5-1 to TRBJ2-7; D is possibly TRBD1 (6 bases). The CDR3 runs 15 residues. Trimming took 0 bases from V and 2 from J, leaving 12 bases between them. Germline V gene data show CDR1 as SGHRS and CDR2 as YFSETQ. The CDR3 spells CASSLGQVLTYEQYF. CDR3 DNA sequence: TGCGCCAGCAGCTTGGGACAGGTACTCACCTACGAGCAGTACTTC.